The TCR beta chain described here comes from a study of Graves' ophthalmopathy and Graves' hyperthyroidism. The TCR beta CDR3 regions underwent amplification from RNA transcripts. In the first round, RT-PCR was carried out with HTBI primers, and a multiplex PCR formed the second round. Each CDR3 protein is one row after TCRdb ran MiXCR on the multiplex PCR reads. The sample yields 500,000 to 800,000 distinct CDR3 sequences, about 40% seen once. This clonotype was recorded many times. This TCR was sampled from an adult man with Graves' ophthalmopathy. The sample consisted of peripheral blood.

CDR3 amino acids: CASSVGGAGGETQYF. The CDR3 region has the DNA TGTGCCAGCAGCGTAGGTGGGGCAGGGGGAGAGACCCAGTACTTC. V is TRBV9 and J is TRBJ2-5; 7 bases are shared with TRBD1. J was trimmed by 4 bases and V by 0 bases; bases with no gene match: 6. Germline V gives CDR1 SGDLS, CDR2 YYNGEE. This CDR3 region has 15 residues.